This record looks at one TCR beta chain sequence and its context. This clone was counted only a few times. Which antigen it targets is not known. Per-base quality was not reported, and no clone a single base away is much larger than it. This specimen includes other DNA sequences encoding the same CDR3. This sample stems from a study of OX40 agonist ivuxolimab in advanced cancers. Looking at the study overall: Ivuxolimab was a fully human IgG2 agonistic monoclonal antibody targeting the costimulatory receptor OX40 (CD134). Among the roughly 50 dose-escalation patients, about 19 had hepatocellular carcinoma, some 15 melanoma, 9 renal cell carcinoma and 9 head and neck cancer. Intravenous ivuxolimab was administered to patients every 2 weeks at six dose levels: 0.01, 0.1, 0.3, 1.5, 3 and 10 mg/kg. The monotherapy dose-escalation portion (N of about 50 patients) of the phase I ivuxolimab trial is reported in the paper. The point of sequencing TCRbeta in the periphery was to test whether ivuxolimab changed TCR sequence diversity and drove clonal T-cell expansion. Prior anti-PD-1, anti-PD-L1 or anti-CTLA-4 therapy was permitted, and approximately 40% of dose-escalation patients had received checkpoint inhibitors. Partial responses occurred in three dose-escalation patients: two with cutaneous melanoma and one with hepatocellular carcinoma. In the dose-escalation cohort, around four fifths of patients were male, and the mean age was 60 years with a range of roughly 23 to 79. The research as a whole found: In the 0.1-3.0 mg/kg groups, partial responders had among the lowest normalized peripheral clonal expansion, particularly in CD8+ T cells. At doses from 0.1 to 3.0 mg/kg, clonal expansion was seen in both CD4+ and CD8+ blood T cells between baseline and week 6. Antigen specificity was not determined for the clonally expanded peripheral T cells. Low levels of normalized T-cell clonal expansion were also seen in some patients who did not respond. After ivuxolimab, CD8+ T cells had more expanded clones than CD4+ T cells on average.

To sequence the TCRbeta CDR3 region, genomic DNA was isolated from the sorted cells. The immunoSEQ Assay was used for sequencing of TCRbeta CDR3 regions. Held by TCRdb, this immuneACCESS table contains in-frame sequences only and omits some clones. Under half of the omission traces to an unresolved V gene where checked; the cause of the rest is unknown. Here the sample has around 80,000 clones; around nine tenths occur a single time. Of the sample, roughly 2.5% is held by the ten largest clones. The trial excluded patients who had a history of autoimmune disease or were on systemic immunosuppression. Peripheral blood for TCR sequencing was collected from all dose cohorts at baseline, on cycle 4 day 1, and on cycle 7 day 1. The samples were drawn from a first-in-human, open-label, multicenter phase I dose-escalation trial of ivuxolimab. Adults with locally advanced or metastatic melanoma, renal cell, hepatocellular, or head and neck squamous cell carcinoma were enrolled in the trial. Before TCR sequencing, CD4+ T cells and CD8+ T cells were sorted from peripheral blood as separate populations.

The clonotype was recovered from an adult with an advanced solid tumor such as melanoma, head and neck, liver or kidney cancer. The input for sequencing was CD4+ or CD8+ T cells sorted from blood, taken in a trial of the OX40 agonist ivuxolimab.

The DNA is TGTGCCAGCAGTGAAGCGTGGGCTAACTATGGCTACACCTTC. It translates to CASSEAWANYGYTF. The chain is made from TRBV6-1 and TRBJ1-2, with no reliable assignment of the D segment. Relative to germline, V is 0 bases shorter and J is 0 bases shorter, with 5 bases between their ends. The germline V gene provides CDR1 MNHNS and CDR2 SASEGT. Taken from cysteine to phenylalanine, the CDR3 has 14 residues. Only the CDR3 DNA stays, 42 bases, in frame from base 1.